The present T cell receptor beta chain was sequenced within a study of radiation and T cells in renal cell carcinoma. Only in-frame clones appear in the TCRdb table, and some are missing; sequencing was by immunoSEQ multiplex PCR. The table lists about 170,000 clones, around 90% of them singletons. The ends lost 6 bases at V and 0 bases at J; junction bases unmatched: 4. This CDR3 comprises 15 residues. Germline V gene sequence: CDR1 MGHDK, CDR2 SYGVNS. Indicated time point: blood 4 weeks post-SBRT, at nephrectomy. The treatment is: 15 Gy SBRT to primary tumor, nephrectomy 4 weeks later. Nephrectomy followed 15 Gy stereotactic body radiation by 4 weeks.

This sequence originates from a woman between 45 and 65 years old with renal cell carcinoma. The V gene is TRBV25-1, the J gene TRBJ1-4; 7 bases are shared with TRBD1. The sample in question was blood, obtained from a patient whose treatment included radiotherapy and nephrectomy. CDR3 in DNA: TGTGCCAGCAGGACAGGGCTAGCAACTAATGAAAAACTGTTTTTT. Protein: CASRTGLATNEKLFF.